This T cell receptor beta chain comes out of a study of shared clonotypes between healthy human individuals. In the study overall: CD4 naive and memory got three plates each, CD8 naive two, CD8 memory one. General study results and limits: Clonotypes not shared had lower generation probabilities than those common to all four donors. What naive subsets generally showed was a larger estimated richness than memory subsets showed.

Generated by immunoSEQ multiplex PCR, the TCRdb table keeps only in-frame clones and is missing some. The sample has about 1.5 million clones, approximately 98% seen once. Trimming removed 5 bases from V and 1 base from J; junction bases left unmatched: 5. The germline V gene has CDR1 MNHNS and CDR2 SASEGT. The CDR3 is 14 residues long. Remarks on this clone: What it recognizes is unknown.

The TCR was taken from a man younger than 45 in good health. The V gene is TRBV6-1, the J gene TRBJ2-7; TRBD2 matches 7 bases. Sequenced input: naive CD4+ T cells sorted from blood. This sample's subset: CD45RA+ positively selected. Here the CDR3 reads CASSPRGGSYEQYF. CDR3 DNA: TGTGCCAGCAGTCCCCGGGGAGGGTCCTACGAGCAGTACTTC.